This TCR beta chain derives from a study of blood T cell repertoires in COVID-19. On the study more broadly: The origin of the acute and convalescent COVID-19 samples was the United States, Italy and Spain. Sample material is recorded as cDNA or gDNA derived from T cells, B-cell-depleted T cells, or PBMCs.

Sequencing was performed with immunoSEQ multiplex PCR; in TCRdb, only in-frame clones are kept and a portion is missing. This table holds about 190,000 clones, under 80% found once. This CDR3 has 17 residues. V was shortened by 2 bases and J by 5 bases, with 21 bases between the two germline ends. CDR1 is LGHNA and CDR2 is YNFKEQ in the germline V gene. There are a few counts of this clone. Source material: peripheral blood. The J gene is TRBJ2-5, the V gene TRBV4-2; weak D call: TRBD1 (6 bases). The sequence came from a man in his fifties who had recovered from COVID-19. The CDR3 reads CASSQNLFYRDGETQYF. The CDR3, as DNA: TGTGCCAGCAGCCAAAATCTGTTCTACAGGGACGGGGAGACCCAGTACTTC.